This record covers a single T cell receptor beta chain. Its antigen has not been determined. Base quality data are lacking; no much larger clone is found one base away. The data are from a study of cytomegalovirus exposure and HLA in healthy donors (dated by TCRdb to 2017 to 2019). Regarding the complete study: In an earlier analysis of several hundred of the donors, approximately 300 Gb of sequence data and some 100 million unique TCR beta sequences from roughly 180 million T cells were reported. Roughly 300 gigabases of sequencing data and approximately 85 million unique TCR sequences were included in an early release covering about 700 HLA-typed donors. Of the approximately 370 genotyped donors, 75% to 85% were placed in the genetic ancestry cluster associated with self-reported Caucasian donors. The study aimed to test whether cataloging public T cell receptors could reveal signatures of past pathogen exposure. Using immunosequencing, the study profiled T cell repertoires from roughly 650 subjects and related those repertoires to cytomegalovirus serostatus. In addition to the first cohort of 666 subjects, a separate validation cohort of 130 or so different subjects was used. The study combined high-throughput TCR immunosequencing, statistical association of individual TCRs with disease status, and machine learning to predict cytomegalovirus infection status. A later analysis re-examined previously published TCR beta repertoires from just over 650 donors and added high-resolution HLA genotyping to investigate patterns of TCR occurrence. Rather than using new phenotypic data, the later analysis identified candidate immune exposures from TCR beta sequences and from how often those sequences occurred across donors. An earlier analysis of 450 to 750 of the donors used high-throughput TCR beta sequencing to judge whether each TCR beta V gene segment behaved as functional or pseudogenic. Donor age, sex, ethnicity and CMV serostatus were compiled together with the repertoire data. A later genetic analysis took genome-wide SNP genotypes for about 55% of the 666 donors and used that subset as a discovery cohort. All discovery cohort repertoires had been generated on a single sequencing platform. HLA typing included class I and class II loci at four-digit resolution. The number of typed donors differed by locus: about 620-640 for A, B, C, DRB1 and DQB1; 500 to 550 for DQA1; 606 for DPA1; and approximately 450 for DPB1. A few DR-DQ haplotypes were treated as single units for association and clustering because of strong linkage in the cohort. Among about 390 genotyped donors of the cohort, an average of approximately 240,000 unique TCR beta nucleotide sequences were sequenced per donor, roughly 18% of them non-productive.

The germline V gene (reference sequence) supplies CDR1 SEHNR and CDR2 FQNEAQ. CDR3 length: 17 amino acids, cysteine to phenylalanine. The CDR3 DNA has 51 bases and is translated from base 1. Trimming costs V 5 bases and J 2 bases, and their ends lie 18 bases apart. Broader findings and caveats from the paper: Sequencing depth was assumed to be roughly uniform across donors in the presence/absence analyses, though that assumption may not hold. In a later analysis, HLA-associated TCR beta chains showed more clonal expansion and lower generation probabilities than non-associated chains that were equally common. A later analysis found that TCR association rates varied across HLA loci, with DRB1 alleles showing the most associated TCRs and HLA-C alleles the fewest. Linkage disequilibrium might explain the correlated functional status among segregating V segments, but an unknown experimental factor could not be excluded. Immune exposure information for the cohort was limited to CMV serostatus. In a later analysis, most CMV-associated TCR beta chains were found to appear HLA-restricted, with HLA associations seemingly driven largely by CMV exposure. According to the authors, the approach could potentially be generalized to other disease states and immunological phenotypes. The study gave a list of roughly 150 TCR beta chains associated with cytomegalovirus. The 87-base-pair reads could not distinguish some IMGT-functional V segments, including TRBV6-2 and TRBV6-3, so those segments were excluded. In a later analysis, around 15,000 TCR beta sequences were associated with specific HLA alleles at a false discovery rate of 0.05. The classifier was reported to diagnose cytomegalovirus status with high specificity and sensitivity in both the original and validation cohorts. When HLA alleles, especially DR and DQ, strongly co-occurred, TCR associations were difficult to assign to individual alleles. Because counts were too low, approximately 18 rarely observed V segments, including chromosome 9 orphons, were excluded from the earlier analysis of around 640 of the donors. Compared with the approximately 600-donor mean, donors in an Asian-associated ancestry cluster had fewer N-insertions in productive TCRs, according to a later genetic analysis. Across donors, most TCR sequences were observed very rarely, whereas some public TCRs were present in many individuals. In a later genetic analysis, a missense DCLRE1C variant was associated with V-gene and J-gene trimming of TCR beta chains, and the association was replicated in an independent cohort. Three of the identified cytomegalovirus-associated TCR beta chains were confirmed in vitro to be specific for cytomegalovirus antigens. HLA typing was unavailable for some donors at each locus, so association tests used only the typed subset. According to a later analysis, parvovirus B19, influenza, CMV and Epstein-Barr virus appeared linked to several top co-occurrence clusters. A further reported finding was that TCR beta sequences accurately predicted the HLA-A and HLA-B alleles for most subjects in the first cohort. A group of highly shared sequence variants was considered likely to be a technical artifact of the sequencing pipeline. Broadly in line with IMGT annotations, most TCR beta V segments showed up in productive rearrangements about 87% or about 30% of the time in an earlier analysis of several hundred of the donors. In this cohort, only TCR beta chains were sequenced, and detectable features were limited by the absence of alpha or paired-chain data.

Library construction relied on the immunoSEQ multiplex PCR assay. A mixture of 60 forward primers for TCR Vbeta segments and 13 reverse primers for TCR Jbeta segments was used in the multiplex PCR. The CDR3 region of rearranged TCR beta genes was amplified from genomic DNA by a multiplex PCR assay. On the Illumina HiSeq System, the amplified TCR beta libraries were sequenced as 87-base-pair reads. For the original study's pipeline: A later analysis tallied roughly 80 million unique TCR beta chains across the roughly 610 repertoires, and approximately 12 million of those chains were shared by two or more donors. A nearest-neighbor algorithm error-corrected the raw reads and collapsed the reads into unique sequences, merging closely related sequences to remove PCR and sequencing errors. CDR3 sequences were aligned to IMGT reference sequences to assign V, D and J gene segments. Each retained sequence needed at least a six-nucleotide match to both a V gene segment and a J gene segment. A rearrangement counted as productive if the CDR3 had no stop codons and remained in frame with V and J, and every other rearrangement counted as non-productive. Following IMGT convention, CDR3 was defined as the stretch from the second conserved V-encoded cysteine up to the conserved J-encoded phenylalanine. Sequences without an unambiguous match to a single V gene segment were excluded from the earlier analysis of 450 to 650 of the donors. In an earlier analysis of a few hundred of the donors, V segments were called functional above 56.7% productive rearrangements and were called segregating when the between-donor standard deviation exceeded 5%. A statistical classification framework was built for diagnosing cytomegalovirus status from the catalog of TCR beta chain sequences. A later analysis assigned V and J genes by comparing TCR nucleotide sequences with IMGT/GENE-DB human TR gene sequences. In a later analysis, CDR3 sequences and most-parsimonious VDJ recombination scenarios were assigned using the TCRdist pipeline. In a later analysis, each TCR beta chain was defined by its CDR3 amino acid sequence together with its V-gene family, and reads without a unique V-gene family were excluded. To address suspected cross-contamination and a sequencing artifact, a later analysis removed several hundred highly shared, low-generation-probability nucleotide sequences. In a later analysis, a clonal expansion index for each public chain was calculated from normalized within-repertoire ranks of inferred template counts. Generation probabilities in a later analysis came from a VDJ recombination model fitted to out-of-frame rearrangements, and those results were checked against IGoR. Hypergeometric tests were used in a later analysis to score TCR-TCR, TCR-HLA and TCR-CMV co-occurrence, with a repertoire-size bias correction applied to the TCR pairs. To estimate false discovery rates, a later analysis permuted the HLA or CMV assignments 20 times. In a later analysis, co-occurring TCRs were grouped with DBSCAN, and TCRdist sequence similarity was added when clustering was performed within HLA-allele-positive subsets. Co-occurrence clustering excluded repertoires with fewer than 30,000 or more than 120,000 public chains, plus five with anomalous nucleotide sharing. In its TCRdb copy, this immuneACCESS table keeps in-frame sequences only and misses some clones. Where compared with another copy, unresolved V genes explain less than half of these, and the others have no known cause. V and J calls and clone size are copied from that table; D and trimming were computed from the DNA. For this sample the table gives around 220,000 clones, of which 60% to 85% were detected only once. The top ten hold roughly 16% of the sample.

In total, over 600 healthy bone marrow donors made up the cohort. All cohort members were sampled while nominally healthy, although unrecorded immune exposures were likely present. The donor tested CMV seronegative and was one of the 352 seronegative cohort members. Every donor gave a peripheral blood sample, and the peripheral blood mononuclear cells from that sample were used for TCR beta sequencing. The Qiagen DNeasy Blood Extraction Kit was used to extract genomic DNA from the blood cell samples. The chain employs TRBV7-9 and TRBJ1-4; tentative D gene TRBD1, with 6 bases matching. Sequenced material: PBMCs. This TCR came from a man in his forties in good health and CMV-seronegative. The nucleotide sequence reads TGTGCCAGCAGCACCTTCAGGGGACCGGCGACTAATGAAAAACTGTTTTTT. This sequence encodes CASSTFRGPATNEKLFF.